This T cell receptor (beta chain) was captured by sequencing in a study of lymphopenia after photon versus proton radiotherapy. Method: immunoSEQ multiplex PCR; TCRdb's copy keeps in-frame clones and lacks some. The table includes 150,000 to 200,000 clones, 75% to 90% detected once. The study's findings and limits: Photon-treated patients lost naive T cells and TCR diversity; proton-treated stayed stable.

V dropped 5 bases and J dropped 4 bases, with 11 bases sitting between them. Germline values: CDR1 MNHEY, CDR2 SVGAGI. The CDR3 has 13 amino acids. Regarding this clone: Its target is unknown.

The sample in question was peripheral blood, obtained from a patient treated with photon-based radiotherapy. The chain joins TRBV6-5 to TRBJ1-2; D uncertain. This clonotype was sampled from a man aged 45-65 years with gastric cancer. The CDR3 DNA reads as TGTGCCAGCAGTGACACTTACACCTATGGCTACACCTTC. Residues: CASSDTYTYGYTF.